The 15 T cell receptor beta chains below all came from one sample that was sequenced in a study of OX40 agonist ivuxolimab in advanced cancers. The data were produced by immunoSEQ multiplex PCR, yet TCRdb's version contains in-frame clones alone and is incomplete. This sample yields 60,000 to 75,000 clones, of which almost 95% are seen a single time; 15% to 20% belongs to the top ten. This sample comprised CD4+ or CD8+ T cells sorted from blood, obtained in a trial of the OX40 agonist ivuxolimab. Source of these receptors: an adult with an advanced solid tumor such as melanoma, head and neck, liver or kidney cancer.

The chain has TRBV7-9 and TRBJ2-5; 7 bases map to TRBD1. The CDR3 runs 14 residues. In germline, CDR1 is SEHNR, CDR2 FQNEAQ (reference sequence). Trimming cost V 3 bases and J 5 bases; bases outside gene matches: 6. The CDR3 DNA reads TGTGCCAGCAGCTTGACAGGGTGGACGGAGACCCAGTACTTC. Encoded protein: CASSLTGWTETQYF. Full variable domain (rest looked up from reference TRBV7-9 and TRBJ2-5): DTGVSQNPRHKITKRGQNVTFRCDPISEHNRLYWYRQTLGQGPEFLTYFQNEAQLEKSRLLSDRFSAERPKGSFSTLEIQRTEQGDSAMYLCASSLTGWTETQYFGPGTRLLVL.

J is TRBJ2-1 and V is TRBV19; 7 bases align to TRBD2. Germline V gene data show CDR1 as LNHDA and CDR2 as SQIVND (reference sequence). The CDR3 totals 14 residues. V gave up 9 bases and J gave up 2 bases; unmatched junction bases: 7. Here the CDR3 reads CASTLALPYNEQFF. The CDR3 nucleotides are TGTGCCAGCACACTAGCGTTGCCCTACAATGAGCAGTTCTTC.

The chain links TRBV13 to TRBJ1-2, with D possibly TRBD1 on 5 matching bases. Germline CDR1 and CDR2: PRHDT and FYEKMQ (reference sequence). The CDR3 sequence is 13 residues long. Deletions cut 5 bases from V and 7 bases from J, with 14 bases between. The CDR3 here is CASSNWGGPGYTF. In DNA, the CDR3 is TGTGCCAGCAGCAATTGGGGGGGACCTGGCTACACCTTC.

This clone was seen once. The chain carries TRBV6-5 and TRBJ1-1; D gene unclear. V was shortened by 0 bases and J by 4 bases, with 6 bases between the two germline ends. Germline CDR1 MNHEY, CDR2 SVGAGI. The CDR3 is made up of 13 amino acids. Here the CDR3 reads CASSYSTATEAFF. The CDR3 DNA follows: TGTGCCAGCAGTTACTCGACGGCCACTGAAGCTTTCTTT.

In DNA form, the CDR3 reads TGTGCCAGCAGTCCGGACTGGCGGAGCCACAATGAGCAGTTCTTC. Encoded protein: CASSPDWRSHNEQFF. V and J are TRBV28 and TRBJ2-1, with a weak D call TRBD2 (5 bases). Trimming removed 5 bases from V and 5 bases from J, with 16 bases in between. This CDR3 region has 15 residues. In germline, CDR1 is MDHEN, CDR2 SYDVKM. Supplemented by reference TRBV28 and TRBJ2-1, the full variable domain reads DVKVTQSSRYLVKRTGEKVFLECVQDMDHENMFWYRQDPGLGLRLIYFSYDVKMKEKGDIPEGYSVSREKKERFSLILESASTNQTSMYLCASSPDWRSHNEQFFGPGTRLTVL.

V gene TRBV5-5 combines with J gene TRBJ2-1; 11 bases are a match to TRBD1. This CDR3 region has 15 residues. Germline V gene data show CDR1 as SGHKS and CDR2 as YYEKEE (reference sequence). The V segment lost 4 bases and the J segment 4 bases; nucleotides outside the gene matches: 4. CDR3 amino acids: CASSRTGGDYNEQFF. The CDR3 DNA reads TGTGCCAGCAGCCGGACAGGGGGCGATTACAATGAGCAGTTCTTC. Variable domain in full (rest from reference TRBV5-5 and TRBJ2-1): DAGVTQSPTHLIKTRGQQVTLRCSPISGHKSVSWYQQVLGQGPQFIFQYYEKEERGRGNFPDRFSARQFPNYSSELNVNALLLGDSALYLCASSRTGGDYNEQFFGPGTRLTVL.

This clone has a single count. This chain joins TRBV19 and TRBJ1-5; the D is unclear. CDR3 length: 18 amino acids. The V and J ends lost 6 bases and 3 bases respectively, with 24 bases between them. Germline-derived CDR1 and CDR2 are LNHDA and SQIVND (reference sequence). CDR3 sequence: CASRPVRRQTEFNQPQHF. The CDR3 nucleotides read TGTGCCAGTAGGCCAGTTAGGAGGCAGACGGAATTCAATCAGCCCCAGCATTTT.

By share, this clone ranks as medium-sized. The CDR3 region has the DNA TGTGCCATTGGACTAGCGGGAATTCAGCAGTTCTTC. Translating gives CAIGLAGIQQFF. This chain connects TRBV25-1 to TRBJ2-1, with TRBD2 identical over 12 bases. J lost 11 bases, V lost 10 bases, and 6 bases had no gene match. CDR1 is MGHDK and CDR2 is SYGVNS in the germline V gene. The CDR3 loop spans 12 amino acids.

The chain joins TRBV19 to TRBJ1-5; TRBD1 agrees at 7 bases. The CDR3 spans 15 residues. V lost 7 bases to trimming and J lost 3 bases; unmatched junction nucleotides: 9. CDR1 is LNHDA, CDR2 SQIVND, per germline (reference sequence). The CDR3 coding sequence is TGTGCCAGTACCTGGGGACAGCTAGCCAATCAGCCCCAGCATTTT. It codes for CASTWGQLANQPQHF.

This chain joins TRBV7-2 and TRBJ1-6, with D possibly matching TRBD1 (6 bases). Germline V gene lookup returns CDR1 SGHTA and CDR2 FQGNSA. The CDR3 extends over 17 amino acids. Trimming took off 0 bases at V and 9 bases at J, with 18 bases between the two ends. CDR3 bases: TGTGCCAGCAGCTTAGCGCCCCAGGGGCCTAGGGGTTCACCCCTCCACTTT. This encodes CASSLAPQGPRGSPLHF.

The chain links TRBV28 to TRBJ2-7; TRBD1 matches 8 bases. Germline CDR1 reads MDHEN; CDR2 reads SYDVKM. The V gene end was trimmed by 3 bases and the J gene end by 1 base; junction bases not matched to a gene: 2. The CDR3 length is 14 residues. The CDR3 DNA is TGTGCCAGCAGTTTGGGACAGGAATCCTACGAGCAGTACTTC. Protein product: CASSLGQESYEQYF.

The gene calls are TRBV2 and TRBJ1-5; 8 bases line up with TRBD1. V dropped 6 bases and J dropped 5; count of bases not matched to a gene: 3. Looked up from germline, CDR1 is SNHLY and CDR2 is FYNNEI. The CDR3 runs to 13 residues. Written as DNA, the CDR3 is TGTGCCAGCAGCACAGGGGGATATCAGCCCCAGCATTTT. Translated: CASSTGGYQPQHF.

Here the CDR3 reads CASSLYGNYEQYF. The CDR3 DNA follows: TGTGCCAGCAGTTTGTACGGTAACTACGAGCAGTACTTC. The chain carries TRBV27 and TRBJ2-7; D is uncertain. The V gene's germline CDR1 is MNHEY and CDR2 SMNVEV (reference sequence). The CDR3 covers 13 residues. Trimming took 3 bases from V and 3 from J, leaving 9 bases between them.

This chain links TRBV28 with TRBJ2-7; 12 nucleotides align to TRBD2. The CDR3 extends over 16 amino acids. After removal of 8 bases from V and 3 bases from J, the junction contained 11 bases not matched to a gene. Per germline, CDR1 MDHEN and CDR2 SYDVKM. As DNA, the CDR3 is TGTGCCAGCTATTCTAGCGGGAGGGCCACAATCTACGAGCAGTACTTC. Amino acid sequence: CASYSSGRATIYEQYF.

This sequence joins TRBV7-2 and TRBJ2-7; possible D gene TRBD1, 5 bases. Trimming took off 5 bases at V and 1 base at J, with 12 bases between the two ends. The CDR3 loop spans 14 amino acids. The V gene's germline CDR1 is SGHTA and CDR2 FQGNSA. The CDR3 here is CASSDSGMSYEQYF. CDR3 coding DNA: TGTGCCAGCAGCGACTCAGGGATGTCCTACGAGCAGTACTTC.